This TCR beta chain was captured in a study of Ad26.COV2.S vaccination and SARS-CoV-2 variants (dated by TCRdb to about 2021). Notes on the research overall: Vaccine-arm donors were drawn from COV1001, a multicentre, randomized, double-blind, placebo-controlled phase I-IIa trial of Ad26.COV2.S in healthy adults. Ad26.COV2.S was given intramuscularly at 5x10^10 or 1x10^11 viral particles, as a single shot or as two shots 56 days apart. Sequencing of the TCRbeta repertoire served to evaluate the specificity and breadth of SARS-CoV-2-reactive T cell receptors following Ad26.COV2.S vaccination. The TCR-sequenced set comprised about 32 samples: some 20 Ad26.COV2.S vaccine recipients, 5 placebo recipients and 8 SARS-CoV-2 convalescent individuals. Trial participants were randomized into five groups of five: low-dose or high-dose Ad26.COV2.S given once or twice, or placebo on both occasions. Investigators remained blinded to trial group allocation during experiments and outcome assessment.

TCRbeta CDR3 regions were sequenced with the immunoSEQ Assay. After extraction, genomic DNA underwent amplification by bias-controlled multiplex PCR, followed by high-throughput sequencing. The paper's processing steps were these. To quantify the absolute abundance of each unique TCRbeta CDR3 region, sequences were collapsed and filtered. T cell fraction was estimated by normalization of TCRbeta template counts to usable DNA, with usable DNA being measured through amplification of reference genes present in all nucleated cells. Repertoire TCRs were annotated as SARS-CoV-2-specific when V gene, CDR3 amino acid sequence and J gene were exactly matched to a known reactive TCR set. The reference SARS-CoV-2 TCR set was derived from MIRA and filtered for enrichment in COVID-19-positive ImmuneCODE repertoires, a step that removed public or cross-reactive TCRs. Using the MIRA antigens, annotated TCRs were further analysed by specific ORF or by position within an ORF. Breadth was defined as annotated unique rearrangements over total unique productive rearrangements; depth was the summed frequency of those rearrangements. TCR breadth was compared between groups using two-sided Wilcoxon rank-sum tests. TCRdb obtained this table from immuneACCESS and retained in-frame rearrangements with V and J assigned. These tables miss some clones; where compared with another copy, unresolved V genes account for less than half of the shortfall, and the remainder is unexplained. The V and J calls and clone size come from that table; D and trimming were worked out from the DNA. The sample table shows 440,000 or so clones, and 89% are seen once. In total, the top ten clones hold around 1.6% of the sample.

Worth noting for this clone: Its antigen is still unknown. No much larger clone is present one base from it, and per-base qualities are unavailable.

According to the study, the label for this sample's treatment or condition signals: roughly 20 received Ad26.COV2.S at low or high dose, single or two shots; five or six received placebo; per-sample allocation not given. For vaccine and placebo recipients, the sequenced repertoires came from samples collected on day 63 after the first injection. Cohort 1b enrolled roughly 25 adults aged 18-55 years at a single site in Boston, USA, between 29 July and 7 August 2020. Ad26.COV2.S consisted of a replication-incompetent adenovirus type 26 vector by which a prefusion-stabilized SARS-CoV-2 spike protein from the original Wuhan strain was expressed. Beyond this particular receptor, the publication reports: Non-spike TCR breadth was comparable between vaccine and placebo recipients, consistent with the vaccine containing only spike. The study was not powered to compare responses between vaccine doses or regimens. Compared with placebo recipients, Ad26.COV2.S recipients showed higher spike-specific TCR breadth (P = 0.0014). The authors noted that the TCR breadth and depth analyses may have underestimated total T cell responses. After vaccination, spike-specific CD8+ and CD4+ T cell responses were reported to show substantial breadth.

This TCR derives from a person aged 18-60 years who received the Ad26.COV2.S COVID-19 vaccine or a placebo. Sequenced material: peripheral blood, taken in a trial of Ad26.COV2.S vaccine versus placebo.

The DNA is as follows: TGTGCCAGTACCGCTAGCGGGAATTCCTACGAGCAGTACTTC. Its amino acids are CASTASGNSYEQYF. The chain is assembled from TRBV19 and TRBJ2-7, with 9 junctional bases fitting TRBD2. From cysteine to phenylalanine, the CDR3 is 14 amino acids long. Left in the record is the CDR3 DNA by itself, 42 bases read in frame from the first base. Trimming takes 7 bases off V and 1 base off J; junction bases not matched to a gene: 5. According to the germline V gene (reference sequence), CDR1 reads LNHDA and CDR2 reads SQIVND.